A selection of T cell receptor beta chains follows, all from one sample in a study of shared clonotypes between healthy human individuals. TCRdb's table, derived via immunoSEQ multiplex PCR, lists solely in-frame clones and lacks some. This table has more than 1,200,000 clones, just under 99% appearing once. Sequenced sample: naive CD4+ T cells sorted from blood. Every receptor here comes from a man younger than 45 in good health. The CDR3 runs from the conserved cysteine through the conserved F or W.

cdr3_aa | j_call | v_call
CASSAYGPGEQYF | TRBJ2-7 | TRBV9
CASRRGQGFYEQYF | TRBJ2-7 | TRBV6-5
CASSYSRLSSYEQYF | TRBJ2-7 | TRBV6-5
CASSLGSGNEQFF | TRBJ2-1 | TRBV7-7
CASSLEGQGVSYGYTF | TRBJ1-2 | TRBV7-2
CSVEFNGNTIYF | TRBJ1-3 | TRBV29-1
CASSSRTGKADTQYF | TRBJ2-3 | TRBV27
CASSPDRLAGGGHEQFF | TRBJ2-1 | TRBV18
CASSPGQEGFNNYGYTF | TRBJ1-2 | TRBV18
CASSTSDGEARNTIYF | TRBJ1-3 | TRBV19
CASSSQWGDNEQFF | TRBJ2-1 | TRBV7-2
CASSYFSELGETQYF | TRBJ2-5 | TRBV6-5
CASSQVAGTSGSSYNEQFF | TRBJ2-1 | TRBV4-1
CASSSGGVETQYF | TRBJ2-5 | TRBV9
CASRPLGGFNRYQETQYF | TRBJ2-5 | TRBV28
CASSTGQATDTQYF | TRBJ2-3 | TRBV19
CASGWDPANYGYTF | TRBJ1-2 | TRBV28
CSVGASQGTNYGYTF | TRBJ1-2 | TRBV29-1
CASSEGYGIGREQFF | TRBJ2-1 | TRBV2
CASSYYRAAQPQHF | TRBJ1-5 | TRBV5-5
CASSGDPRILNTEAFF | TRBJ1-1 | TRBV6-1
CASSTAQSQPNYGYTF | TRBJ1-2 | TRBV5-1
CATRVVGNEQFF | TRBJ2-1 | TRBV28
CASSPPGMREKLFF | TRBJ1-4 | TRBV18
CATRRGETQYF | TRBJ2-5 | TRBV6-1
CASSPRGATGYEQYF | TRBJ2-7 | TRBV4-1